This TCR beta chain was sequenced for a study of blood T cell repertoires in COVID-19. Across the study: Sites in the United States, Italy and Spain provided acute and convalescent COVID-19 samples.

The V end was cut by 3 bases, the J end by 3 bases, with 11 bases between. Looked up from germline, CDR1 is LNHDA and CDR2 is SQIVND (reference sequence). The CDR3 spans 14 residues. Original data processing: From reference gene primer amplification, estimates of nucleated cell counts were derived. Method: immunoSEQ multiplex PCR; TCRdb's copy keeps in-frame clones and lacks some. Clone size and the V and J calls come from that table; the DNA yielded D and trimming. The sample carries roughly 260,000 clones, approximately 91% recorded once. This sequence was found in a person between 18 and 35 years old with COVID-19, enrolled during active disease. The J gene is TRBJ1-2, the V gene TRBV19; D unclear. The sequenced sample consisted of peripheral blood. As DNA, the CDR3 is TGTGCCAGTAGTATCGCTGTCCGCGACTATGGCTACACCTTC. Its protein product is CASSIAVRDYGYTF.